This T cell receptor beta chain was identified during a study of ipilimumab plus nivolumab after autologous stem cell transplantation. Turning to the study itself: Myeloma patients were high-risk transplant-naive or relapsed within 3 years of first autologous transplant. General study results and limits: Per the authors, repertoire, Treg and microbiota data justify further study.

Concerning this clone: The antigen is unknown.

This CDR3 is 16 amino acids long. Unmatched junction bases numbered 4, after V lost 4 bases and J lost 1 base. Germline loops: CDR1 SGHNT, CDR2 YYREEE (reference sequence). Patients got ipilimumab 1 mg/kg beginning 14 to 28 days post-transplant. Patients received nivolumab 3 mg/kg at weeks 1, 4, 7, 10, then fortnightly to week 26. The assay was immunoSEQ multiplex PCR, and TCRdb's table has in-frame clones only and misses some. The top ten hold 0.7% to 0.95% of the sample, which has roughly 45,000 clones, 70% to 90% seen once. The material sequenced was PBMCs, taken in a trial of ipilimumab plus nivolumab as post-transplant consolidation. J is TRBJ2-2 and V is TRBV5-4; 10 bases are a match to TRBD2. This TCR came from a male donor with multiple myeloma. The CDR3 coding sequence is TGTGCCAGCAGCACGGGACTAGCGTTGAACACCGGGGAGCTGTTTTTT. Amino acids: CASSTGLALNTGELFF. Variable domain in full (rest from reference TRBV5-4 and TRBJ2-2): ETGVTQSPTHLIKTRGQQVTLRCSSQSGHNTVSWYQQALGQGPQFIFQYYREEENGRGNFPPRFSGLQFPNYSSELNVNALELDDSALYLCASSTGLALNTGELFFGEGSRLTVL.